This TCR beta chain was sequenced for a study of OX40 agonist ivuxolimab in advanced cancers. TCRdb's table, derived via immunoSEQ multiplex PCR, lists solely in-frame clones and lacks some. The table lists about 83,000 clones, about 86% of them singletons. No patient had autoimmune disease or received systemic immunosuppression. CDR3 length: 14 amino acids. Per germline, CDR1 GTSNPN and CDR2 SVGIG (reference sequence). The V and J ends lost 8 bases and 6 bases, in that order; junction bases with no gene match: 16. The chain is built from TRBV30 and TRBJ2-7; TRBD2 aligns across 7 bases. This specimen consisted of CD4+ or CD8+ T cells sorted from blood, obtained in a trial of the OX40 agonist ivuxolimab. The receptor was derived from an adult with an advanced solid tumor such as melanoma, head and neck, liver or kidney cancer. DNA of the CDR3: TGTGCCGGGGGAGGGGACCATGAATCAGGCGAGCAGTACTTC. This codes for CAGGGDHESGEQYF. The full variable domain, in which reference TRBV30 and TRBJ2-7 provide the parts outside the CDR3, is SQTIHQWPATLVQPVGSPLSLECTVEGTSNPNLYWYRQAAGRGLQLLFYSVGIGQISSEVPQNLSASRPQDRQFILSSKKLLLSDSGFYLCAGGGDHESGEQYFGPGTRLTVT.